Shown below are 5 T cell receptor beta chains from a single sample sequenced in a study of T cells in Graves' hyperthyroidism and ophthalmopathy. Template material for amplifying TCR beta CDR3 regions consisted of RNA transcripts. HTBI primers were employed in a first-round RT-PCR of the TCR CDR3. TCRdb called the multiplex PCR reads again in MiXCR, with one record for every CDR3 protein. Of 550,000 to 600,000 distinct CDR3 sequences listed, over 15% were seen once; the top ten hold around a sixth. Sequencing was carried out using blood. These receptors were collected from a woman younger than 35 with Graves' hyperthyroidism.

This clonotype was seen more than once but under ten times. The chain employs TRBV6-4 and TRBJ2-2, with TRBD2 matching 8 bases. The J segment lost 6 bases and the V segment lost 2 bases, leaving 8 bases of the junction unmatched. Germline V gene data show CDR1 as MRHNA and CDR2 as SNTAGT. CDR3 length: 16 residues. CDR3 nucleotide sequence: TGTGCCAGCAGTGACGCAGCGGGAGTATCAGCCGGGGAGCTGTTTTTT. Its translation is CASSDAAGVSAGELFF.

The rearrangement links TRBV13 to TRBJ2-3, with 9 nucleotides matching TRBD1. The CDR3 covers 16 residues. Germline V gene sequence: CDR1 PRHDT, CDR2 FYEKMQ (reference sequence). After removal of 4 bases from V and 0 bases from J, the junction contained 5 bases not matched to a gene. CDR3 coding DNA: TGTGCCAGCAGCTCCACCGGGACAGGGAGCACAGATACGCAGTATTTT. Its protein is CASSSTGTGSTDTQYF. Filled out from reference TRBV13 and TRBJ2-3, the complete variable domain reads AAGVIQSPRHLIKEKRETATLKCYPIPRHDTVYWYQQGPGQDPQFLISFYEKMQSDKGSIPDRFSAQQFSDYHSELNMSSLELGDSALYFCASSSTGTGSTDTQYFGPGTRLTVL.

The CDR3 region has the DNA TGTGCCAGCAGTTTATATTCTGGACTAGCGGGGGGGCCAGGGCAGTTCTTC. Protein sequence: CASSLYSGLAGGPGQFF. The gene calls are TRBV27 and TRBJ2-1; TRBD2 matches 15 bases. With V trimmed by 1 base and J by 12 bases, 10 bases remained unmatched. The V gene's germline CDR1 is MNHEY and CDR2 SMNVEV (reference sequence). The length of the CDR3 is 17 residues.

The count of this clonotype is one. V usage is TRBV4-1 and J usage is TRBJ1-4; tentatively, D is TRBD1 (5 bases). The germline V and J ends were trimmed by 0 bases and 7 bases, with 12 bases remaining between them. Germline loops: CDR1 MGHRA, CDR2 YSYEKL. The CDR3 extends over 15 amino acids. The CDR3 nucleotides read TGCGCCAGCAGCCAAGATATGACCGGGGGTGAAAAACTGTTTTTT. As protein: CASSQDMTGGEKLFF.

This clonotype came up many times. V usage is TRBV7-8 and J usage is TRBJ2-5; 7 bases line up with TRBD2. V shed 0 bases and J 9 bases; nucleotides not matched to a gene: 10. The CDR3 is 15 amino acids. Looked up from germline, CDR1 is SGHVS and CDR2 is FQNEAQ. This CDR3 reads CASSLASSGTGAQYF. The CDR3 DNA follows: TGTGCCAGCAGCTTAGCGTCTAGCGGCACCGGGGCCCAGTACTTC. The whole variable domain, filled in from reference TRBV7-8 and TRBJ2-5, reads GAGVSQSPRYKVAKRGQDVALRCDPISGHVSLFWYQQALGQGPEFLTYFQNEAQLDKSGLPSDRFFAERPEGSVSTLKIQRTQQEDSAVYLCASSLASSGTGAQYFGPGTRLLVL.